Reported below is one T cell receptor (beta chain). The antigen is unknown. The data belong to a study of blood T cells in healthy people across ages. Study conclusions and caveats: Unsorted PBMCs ruled out conclusive naive versus antigen-experienced comparison.

Next came a second PCR, run for 7 to 11 cycles, which used a sample-barcoded 5' primer along with a J-beta primer mix. TCRdb used MiXCR to reprocess the 5' RACE reads, holding one entry per CDR3 protein. This table has approximately 940,000 distinct CDR3 sequences, roughly 52% appearing once. Specimen: blood. This sequence was found in a man aged 30-40 years in good health.

CDR3 residues: CASSEAEGYEQYF. CDR3 DNA: TGTGCCAGCAGTGAAGCGGAGGGCTACGAGCAGTACTTC. This chain connects TRBV6-1 to TRBJ2-5; TRBD2 might be the D (6 bases). The end of the DNA is better explained by TRBJ2-7, so the J call may be wrong. This CDR3 is built from 13 residues. The germline V gene has CDR1 MNHNS and CDR2 SASEGT.